This TCR beta chain derives from a study of cytomegalovirus exposure and HLA in healthy donors. Researchers ran the PCR with 60 Vbeta and 13 Jbeta primers. Generated by immunoSEQ multiplex PCR, the TCRdb table keeps only in-frame clones and is missing some. This sample has about 180,000 clones, with over 60% found just once. For this clone: The antigen is not known. This specimen includes other DNA sequences encoding the same CDR3.

Study-level points and caveats: Judged likely to be a sequencing artifact was a cluster of highly shared sequence variants. TCR beta sequences reportedly predicted most subjects' HLA-A and HLA-B alleles accurately. The productive fraction for most TCR beta V segments was about 90% or about 30% in an earlier analysis.

With V trimmed by 3 bases and J by 8 bases, 7 bases remained unmatched. This CDR3 spans 14 amino acids. CDR1 SEHNR and CDR2 FQNEAQ come from the germline V gene (reference sequence). Sequenced input: PBMCs. The clonotype originates from a man aged 40-49 years in good health and CMV-seronegative. The chain carries TRBV7-9 and TRBJ1-2, with TRBD1 matching 9 bases. The DNA for the CDR3 is TGTGCCAGCAGCTTCGTAGGGACAGGGAGAGGCTACACCTTC. As protein: CASSFVGTGRGYTF.